What follows is one T cell receptor (beta chain) and its context. V dropped 0 bases and J dropped 2 bases, with 9 bases sitting between them. Germline V lookup: CDR1 SGDLS, CDR2 YYNGEE. The CDR3 sequence is 15 residues long. On the basis of clinical symptoms, serum thyroxine and TRAb, thyroid ultrasound and orbital computed tomography, diagnoses were made. The sample belongs to a study of T cells in Graves' hyperthyroidism and ophthalmopathy. The source material, RNA transcripts, was used to amplify TCR beta CDR3 regions. TCR CDR3 regions were first amplified by RT-PCR with HTBI primers. TCRdb re-derived calls from the multiplex PCR reads in MiXCR, one entry per CDR3 protein. The sample shows 500,000 or so distinct CDR3 sequences, 15% to 20% of them seen only once.

This receptor was taken from a woman in her 30s with Graves' ophthalmopathy. The V and J genes are TRBV9 and TRBJ2-1; a possible D gene is TRBD2 (5 bases). Sequencing was performed on blood. The CDR3, as DNA: TGTGCCAGCAGCGTAGGAGGGCTCCCCTACAATGAGCAGTTCTTC. Translated: CASSVGGLPYNEQFF.